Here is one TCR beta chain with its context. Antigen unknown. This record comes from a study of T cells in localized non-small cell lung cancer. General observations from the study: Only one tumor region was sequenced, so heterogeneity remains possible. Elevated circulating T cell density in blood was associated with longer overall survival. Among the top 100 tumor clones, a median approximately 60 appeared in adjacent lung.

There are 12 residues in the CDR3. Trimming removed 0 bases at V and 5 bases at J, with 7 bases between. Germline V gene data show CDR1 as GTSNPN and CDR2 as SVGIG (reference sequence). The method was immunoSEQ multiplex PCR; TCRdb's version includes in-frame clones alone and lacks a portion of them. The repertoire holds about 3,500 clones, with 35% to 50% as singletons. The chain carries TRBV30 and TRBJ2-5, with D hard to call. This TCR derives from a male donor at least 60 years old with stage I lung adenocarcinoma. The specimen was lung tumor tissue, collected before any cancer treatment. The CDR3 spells CAWSVDSETQYF. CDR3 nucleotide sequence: TGTGCCTGGAGTGTAGATAGTGAGACCCAGTACTTC.